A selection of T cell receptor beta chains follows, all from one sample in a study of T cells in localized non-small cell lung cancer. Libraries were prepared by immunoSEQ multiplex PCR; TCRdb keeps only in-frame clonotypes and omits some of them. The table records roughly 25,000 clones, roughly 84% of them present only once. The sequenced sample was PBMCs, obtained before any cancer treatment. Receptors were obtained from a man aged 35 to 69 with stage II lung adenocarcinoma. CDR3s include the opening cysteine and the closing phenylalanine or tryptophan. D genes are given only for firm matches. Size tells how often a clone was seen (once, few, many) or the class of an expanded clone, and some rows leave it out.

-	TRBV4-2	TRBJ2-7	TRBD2	CASSQDSGGVLYEQYF	TGTGCCAGCAGCCAAGATTCCGGGGGGGTATTATACGAGCAGTACTTC
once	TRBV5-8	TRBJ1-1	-	CASSRDRWNTEAFF	TGTGCCAGCAGCCGCGACAGGTGGAACACTGAAGCTTTCTTT
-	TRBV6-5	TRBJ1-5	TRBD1	CASKQGTEPQHF	TGTGCCAGCAAACAGGGGACGGAGCCCCAGCATTTT
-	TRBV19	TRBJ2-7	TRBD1	CASSISGTGLGSYEQYF	TGTGCCAGTAGTATCTCCGGGACAGGATTAGGATCCTACGAGCAGTACTTC
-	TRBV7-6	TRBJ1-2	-	CASSLFQGDGYTF	TGTGCCAGCAGCCTCTTCCAGGGAGATGGCTACACCTTC
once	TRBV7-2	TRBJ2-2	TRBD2	CASSLAASGIGGRELFF	TGTGCCAGCAGCTTAGCGGCTAGCGGGATAGGAGGACGGGAGCTGTTTTTT
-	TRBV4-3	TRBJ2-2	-	CASSQGGGPGGELFF	TGCGCCAGCAGCCAAGGAGGTGGCCCGGGAGGGGAGCTGTTTTTT
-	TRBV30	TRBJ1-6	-	CAFGDSPLHF	TGTGCCTTTGGGGATTCACCCCTCCACTTT
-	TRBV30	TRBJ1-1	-	CAWSVKQGRNTEAFF	TGTGCCTGGAGTGTAAAGCAGGGAAGAAACACTGAAGCTTTCTTT
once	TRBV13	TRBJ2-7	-	CASSPQFSYEQYF	TGTGCCAGCAGCCCCCAGTTTTCCTACGAGCAGTACTTC
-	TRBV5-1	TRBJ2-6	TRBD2	CASSGGTSGTSWAGANVLTF	TGCGCCAGCAGCGGAGGGACTAGCGGTACCAGTTGGGCTGGGGCCAACGTCCTGACTTTC
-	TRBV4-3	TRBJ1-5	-	CASSQVAGNYNNQPQHF	TGCGCCAGCAGCCAAGTTGCAGGGAACTATAACAATCAGCCCCAGCATTTT
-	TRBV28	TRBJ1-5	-	CASSWGMALEPQHF	TGTGCCAGCAGTTGGGGTATGGCTTTAGAGCCCCAGCATTTT
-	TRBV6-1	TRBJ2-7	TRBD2	CASIRIGLAGEQYF	TGTGCCAGCATTAGAATTGGACTAGCGGGCGAGCAGTACTTC
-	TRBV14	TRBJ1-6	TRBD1	CASSRGDRLYNSPLHF	TGTGCCAGCAGCCGAGGGGACAGACTTTATAATTCACCCCTCCACTTT
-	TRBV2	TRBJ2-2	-	CASSGGKMNTGELFF	TGTGCCAGCAGTGGGGGAAAAATGAACACCGGGGAGCTGTTTTTT
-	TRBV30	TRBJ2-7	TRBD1	CAWSETGGGEQYF	TGTGCCTGGAGTGAGACAGGGGGCGGCGAGCAGTACTTC
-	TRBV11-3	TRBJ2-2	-	CASSLDPMAGNTGELFF	TGTGCCAGCAGCTTAGATCCGATGGCAGGGAACACCGGGGAGCTGTTTTTT
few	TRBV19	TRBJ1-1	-	CASSMGDLRDTEAFF	TGTGCCAGTAGTATGGGCGACCTCCGGGACACTGAAGCTTTCTTT
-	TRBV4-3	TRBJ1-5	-	CASSQDRAGSSNQPQHF	TGCGCCAGCAGCCAAGATCGAGCAGGATCCAGCAATCAGCCCCAGCATTTT
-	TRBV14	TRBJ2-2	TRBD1	CASSTRTGPGELFF	TGTGCCAGCAGCACACGGACAGGGCCCGGGGAGCTGTTTTTT
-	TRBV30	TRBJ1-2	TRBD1	CAWSEIQGALGYTF	TGTGCCTGGAGTGAGATACAGGGGGCGCTTGGCTACACCTTC
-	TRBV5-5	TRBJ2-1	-	CASSRATGFISYNEQFF	TGTGCCAGCAGCCGAGCCACAGGGTTTATCTCCTACAATGAGCAGTTCTTC
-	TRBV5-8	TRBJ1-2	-	CASSSLSNLRGYTF	TGTGCCAGCAGCTCCCTTAGCAACCTGAGGGGCTACACCTTC